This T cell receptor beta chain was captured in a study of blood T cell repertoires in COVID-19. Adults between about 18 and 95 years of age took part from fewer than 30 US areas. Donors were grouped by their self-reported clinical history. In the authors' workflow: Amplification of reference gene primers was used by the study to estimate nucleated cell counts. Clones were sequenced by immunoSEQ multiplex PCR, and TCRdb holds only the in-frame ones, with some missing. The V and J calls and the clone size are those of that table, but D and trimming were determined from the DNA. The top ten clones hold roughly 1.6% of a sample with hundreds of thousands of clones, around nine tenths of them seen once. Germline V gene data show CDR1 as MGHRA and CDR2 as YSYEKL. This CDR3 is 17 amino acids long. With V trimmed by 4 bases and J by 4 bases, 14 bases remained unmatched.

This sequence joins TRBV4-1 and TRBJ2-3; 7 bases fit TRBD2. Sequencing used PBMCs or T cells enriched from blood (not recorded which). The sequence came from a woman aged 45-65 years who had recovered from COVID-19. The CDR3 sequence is CASSLRGRAGSADTQYF. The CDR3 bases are TGCGCCAGCAGCCTACGCGGGCGAGCGGGATCAGCAGATACGCAGTATTTT.